This T cell receptor beta chain was found in a study of cytomegalovirus exposure and HLA in healthy donors. Study-wide context: Per a later analysis, the approximately 620 first-cohort and approximately 120 validation repertoires shared one platform. Study outcomes and limitations: A classifier reportedly called cytomegalovirus status with high sensitivity and specificity. TCR beta chains numbering more than 150 were designated cytomegalovirus-associated. Among TCR sequences, most were rare, though some public TCRs appeared in many donors.

The assay was immunoSEQ multiplex PCR, and TCRdb's table has in-frame clones only and misses some. The table includes 80,000 to 100,000 clones, around 88% detected once. The CDR3 has 12 residues. V shed 3 bases and J 10 bases; nucleotides not matched to a gene: 1. Germline CDR1 reads SGDLS; CDR2 reads YYNGEE. On this clone: Antigen specificity is unknown.

The V gene is TRBV9, the J gene TRBJ2-1; 10 nucleotides match TRBD2. This receptor was identified in a woman in her 30s in good health and CMV-seronegative. Input material: PBMCs. CDR3 nucleotides: TGTGCCAGCAGCGATAGCGGGGGGGAGCAGTTCTTC. Its protein is CASSDSGGEQFF. The full variable domain, its missing parts supplied by reference TRBV9 and TRBJ2-1, is DSGVTQTPKHLITATGQRVTLRCSPRSGDLSVYWYQQSLDQGLQFLIQYYNGEERAKGNILERFSAQQFPDLHSELNLSSLELGDSALYFCASSDSGGEQFFGPGTRLTVL.